The T cell receptor (beta chain) under discussion was sequenced for a study of blood T cell repertoires in COVID-19. Study details: The analysed material was cDNA or gDNA that came from T cells, B-cell-depleted T cells, or PBMCs.

Assay: immunoSEQ multiplex PCR; the TCRdb copy retains only in-frame clones and omits some. The sample lists tens of thousands of clones, under 90% occurring once. The CDR3 is made up of 13 amino acids. Germline assignment: CDR1 SGHDN and CDR2 FVKESK. The J segment lost 10 bases and the V segment lost 4 bases, leaving 8 bases of the junction unmatched. This rearrangement joins TRBV14 to TRBJ1-2, with 8 positions matching TRBD1. Source material: peripheral blood. This sequence originates from a woman between 65 and 79 years old with acute or convalescent COVID-19. The CDR3: CASSRRGQGDYTF. The CDR3, as DNA: TGTGCCAGCAGCCGAAGAGGACAGGGTGACTACACCTTC.